Shown below are 24 T cell receptor beta chains from a single sample sequenced in a study of T-cell reconstitution after alpha-beta-depleted transplantation in children. Researchers prepared the TCRbeta library using unique molecular identifiers, the study reports. TCRdb ran MiXCR on the PCR reads and lists one entry per CDR3 protein. The table lists 670,000 or so distinct CDR3 sequences, approximately 14% of them singletons. The source material was PBMCs, sampled before TCRalphabeta/CD19-depleted stem cell transplant. The receptor source for this set is a girl aged 2-10 years with congenital amegakaryocytic thrombocytopenia, due to receive a stem cell transplant.

As to this clonotype: A single base separates this from a much larger clone, so it may be a read error. The V and J genes are TRBV20-1 and TRBJ1-2; unclear D gene. V lost 5 bases to trimming and J lost 10 bases, with 20 bases between them. Germline V gene lookup returns CDR1 DFQATT and CDR2 SNEGSKA (reference sequence). The CDR3 length is 13 residues. CDR3 sequence (DNA): TGCAGTGCTGCAGTCCGTTTGAGGGATGACTACACCTTC. This codes for CSAAVRLRDDYTF.

This clonotype was recorded many times. This sequence joins TRBV6-5 and TRBJ2-1; D possibly uses TRBD1 or TRBD2 (6 bases each). Germline assignment: CDR1 MNHEY and CDR2 SVGAGI. The CDR3 runs to 11 residues. Trimming pared 7 bases from V and 8 bases from J, leaving 9 bases between. The CDR3 sequence is CASNRGHEQFF. The CDR3 DNA reads as TGTGCCAGCAATCGGGGGCATGAGCAGTTCTTC.

In its sample, this clonotype was seen many times. The V gene is TRBV5-8, the J gene TRBJ2-2; no clear D. There are 13 residues in the CDR3. Germline CDR1 and CDR2: SGHTS and YDEGEE. Trimming shortened V by 0 bases and J by 6 bases, and 6 bases separated the two germline ends. The CDR3 protein is CASSLVESGELFF. Here the CDR3 DNA reads TGTGCCAGCAGCTTGGTCGAGTCCGGGGAGCTGTTTTTT.

The V gene is TRBV3-1, the J gene TRBJ2-2, with D maybe TRBD2 (6 bases). The germline CDR1 and CDR2 sequences are LGHDT and YNNKEL (reference sequence). The CDR3 extends over 17 amino acids. V was cut by 6 bases and J by 6 bases, with 23 bases left in between. The CDR3 coding sequence is TGTGCCAGCAGGTACCACAGCGGGCCATCTGGGCCCGGGGAGCTGTTTTTT. Translation: CASRYHSGPSGPGELFF.

This clonotype was seen ten or more times. Written as DNA, the CDR3 is TGTGCCAGCGGAAAGACAGGGGGAAATGAGCAGTTCTTC. Protein: CASGKTGGNEQFF. V usage is TRBV7-6 and J usage is TRBJ2-1; TRBD1 aligns across 9 bases. The germline CDR1 and CDR2 sequences are SGHVS and FNYEAQ. The CDR3 sequence is 13 residues long. Germline trimming cut 8 bases from V and 7 bases from J; bases unmatched to any gene: 6.

Ten or more counts support this clonotype. V is TRBV12-3 or TRBV12-4 and J is TRBJ2-2; no clear D. This CDR3 is 15 amino acids long. Trimming cost V 7 bases and J 6 bases, with 18 bases left between them. Written as DNA, the CDR3 is TGTGCCAGCACTCCCCCTATGGCGTTGGCCGGGGAGCTGTTTTTT. Protein sequence: CASTPPMALAGELFF.

The J gene is TRBJ2-7, the V gene TRBV11-2, with 12 bases that match TRBD2. CDR3 length: 16 amino acids. Germline loops: CDR1 SGHAT, CDR2 FQNNGV. Trimming took 2 bases from V and 2 from J; bases not matched to a gene: 4. The CDR3 reads CASSLLLAGGPYEQYF. As DNA, the CDR3 is TGTGCCAGCAGCTTATTACTAGCGGGAGGTCCCTACGAGCAGTACTTC.

V is TRBV5-1 and J is TRBJ2-3; 10 positions match TRBD2. CDR3 size: 20 residues. J gave up 3 bases and V 4 bases, and 20 bases lay outside the gene matches. Germline lookup yields CDR1 SGHRS and CDR2 YFSETQ. In DNA, the CDR3 is TGCGCCAGCAGCCCTCGCGTTGAGAGGCTAGCGGGAGAAAAGACAGATACGCAGTATTTT. As protein: CASSPRVERLAGEKTDTQYF.

This clonotype appeared many times. The gene calls are TRBV12-3 or TRBV12-4 and TRBJ2-7; 10 bases align to TRBD1. After removal of 3 bases from V and 2 bases from J, the junction contained 4 bases not matched to a gene. This CDR3 has 15 amino acids. The chain's CDR3 is CASSFRDRGPYEQYF. CDR3 DNA: TGTGCCAGCAGTTTCCGGGACAGGGGCCCCTACGAGCAGTACTTC.

This clonotype turned up a few times. The chain carries TRBV9 and TRBJ2-7, with a weak D call TRBD2 (6 bases). Germline lookup yields CDR1 SGDLS and CDR2 YYNGEE. V shed 0 bases and J shed 3 bases, with 10 bases lying between them. The CDR3 runs to 14 residues. The CDR3 loop is CASSVAGVGYEQYF. In nucleotides, the CDR3 is TGTGCCAGCAGCGTAGCGGGGGTTGGCTACGAGCAGTACTTC.

In its sample, this clonotype was seen a few times. J is TRBJ2-3 and V is TRBV25-1, with 10 nucleotides matching TRBD1. J lost 7 bases, V lost 8 bases, and 9 bases had no gene match. Germline lookup yields CDR1 MGHDK and CDR2 SYGVNS. CDR3 length: 14 amino acids. CDR3 loop: CASLTGTGEYTQYF. The CDR3 nucleotides read TGTGCCAGCTTAACCGGGACAGGGGAATATACGCAGTATTTT.

This clonotype was seen repeatedly, ten times or more. This CDR3 reads CASSPSDRGLSGAFF. The CDR3 DNA reads TGTGCCAGCAGTCCGTCGGACAGGGGACTTAGCGGAGCTTTCTTT. The chain employs TRBV12-3 or TRBV12-4 and TRBJ1-1; 9 nucleotides line up with TRBD1. With 5 bases clipped from V and 10 bases from J, the junction kept 14 bases outside the gene matches. The CDR3 consists of 15 residues.

This clonotype was found many times. The rearrangement joins TRBV5-1 to TRBJ2-1; D perhaps matches TRBD2 (5 bases). Germline V gene data show CDR1 as SGHRS and CDR2 as YFSETQ. CDR3 size: 15 residues. Trimming cost V 1 base and J 4 bases, with 12 bases left between them. CDR3 bases: TGCGCCAGCAGCTTGAGATTAGCGTCGTACAATGAGCAGTTCTTC. Amino acid sequence: CASSLRLASYNEQFF.

Ten or more counts support this clonotype. V gene TRBV10-3 combines with J gene TRBJ1-2, with no clear D. Trimming left V 0 bases short and J 8 bases short, with 10 bases between. Germline CDR1 and CDR2: ENHRY and SYGVKD. The CDR3 contains 13 residues. In DNA form, the CDR3 reads TGTGCCATCAGTGAGTCAGACGGTCTCGGCTACACCTTC. Its protein is CAISESDGLGYTF.

Concerning this clonotype itself: Sequence at one end of the junction differs from germline and may be a read error. This chain links TRBV5-1 with TRBJ2-5; unclear D gene. Per the germline V gene, CDR1 is SGHRS and CDR2 is YFSETQ. The CDR3 extends over 14 amino acids. The DNA for the CDR3 is TGCGCCGGCAGCTTCTCGGGCTTTAAAGAGACCCAGTACTTC. This gives the protein CAGSFSGFKETQYF. The full variable domain, with the rest looked up from reference TRBV5-1 and TRBJ2-5, is KAGVTQTPRYLIKTRGQQVTLSCSPISGHRSVSWYQQTPGQGLQFLFEYFSETQRNKGNFPGRFSGRQFSNSRSEMNVSTLELGDSALYLCAGSFSGFKETQYFGPGTRLLVL.

Concerning this clonotype: Being one base from a much bigger clone, this may be a read error. The chain couples TRBV6-2 or TRBV6-3 to TRBJ2-7; tentatively, D is TRBD1 (6 bases). The CDR3 loop spans 13 amino acids. The germline V gene has CDR1 MNHEY and CDR2 SVGEGT. The CDR3 nucleotides are TGTGTCAGCAGGGCAACAGGGATCTACGAGCAGTACTTC. It encodes CVSRATGIYEQYF.

This clonotype has at least ten counts. V is TRBV29-1 and J is TRBJ1-3, with D maybe TRBD1 (6 bases). V was shortened by 4 bases and J by 0 bases, with 10 bases between the two germline ends. Germline assignment: CDR1 SQVTM and CDR2 ANQGSEA. CDR3 length: 14 amino acids. Here the CDR3 DNA reads TGCAGCGTTGCAGGACAGCCCTCTGGAAACACCATATATTTT. Residues: CSVAGQPSGNTIYF.

This clonotype was counted a few times. V is TRBV5-1 and J is TRBJ2-7; possible D gene TRBD1, 6 bases. Germline-derived CDR1 and CDR2 are SGHRS and YFSETQ. V was pared by 5 bases and J by 9 bases, with 27 bases between. The CDR3 is 16 residues long. The chain's CDR3 is CASSPVFRDTKFLQYF. The CDR3 DNA sequence: TGCGCCAGCAGTCCGGTCTTCCGGGACACGAAGTTCCTGCAGTACTTC.

In this sample, this clonotype turned up a few times. The chain combines TRBV7-2 with TRBJ1-1; 9 nucleotides align to TRBD1. In germline, CDR1 is SGHTA, CDR2 FQGNSA. The CDR3 covers 14 residues. V trimming: 6 bases; J trimming: 4 bases; junction bases outside the gene matches: 6. The CDR3 loop is CASRMGQGVTEAFF. In nucleotides, the CDR3 is TGTGCCAGCAGGATGGGACAGGGTGTCACTGAAGCTTTCTTT. Using reference TRBV7-2 and TRBJ1-1 for the parts outside the CDR3, the full variable domain is GAGVSQSPSNKVTEKGKDVELRCDPISGHTALYWYRQSLGQGLEFLIYFQGNSAPDKSGLPSDRFSAERTGGSVSTLTIQRTQQEDSAVYLCASRMGQGVTEAFFGQGTRLTVV.

A few counts support this clonotype. CDR3 DNA sequence: TGTGCCAGCAGCCCAGACTCAGGTGGAAACACCATATATTTT. Its translation is CASSPDSGGNTIYF. V gene TRBV3-1 combines with J gene TRBJ1-3, with no clear D. Germline V gene data show CDR1 as LGHDT and CDR2 as YNNKEL (reference sequence). V was pared by 4 bases and J by 3 bases, with 10 bases between. The CDR3 consists of 14 residues.

At least ten counts were recorded for this clonotype. The genes are TRBV5-1 and TRBJ2-3; 10 bases are a match to TRBD2. With V trimmed by 4 bases and J by 1 base, 6 bases remained unmatched. The CDR3 is 16 amino acids. Germline V gene sequence: CDR1 SGHRS, CDR2 YFSETQ. The CDR3 DNA reads as TGCGCCAGCAGCCGATCTAGCGGGAGCGGCACAGATACGCAGTATTTT. It specifies CASSRSSGSGTDTQYF. Full variable domain (rest looked up from reference TRBV5-1 and TRBJ2-3): KAGVTQTPRYLIKTRGQQVTLSCSPISGHRSVSWYQQTPGQGLQFLFEYFSETQRNKGNFPGRFSGRQFSNSRSEMNVSTLELGDSALYLCASSRSSGSGTDTQYFGPGTRLTVL.

V is TRBV20-1 and J is TRBJ2-1, with 11 bases fitting TRBD2. Trimming took 5 bases from V and 8 from J; bases not matched to a gene: 11. The CDR3 contains 15 residues. Germline CDR1 DFQATT, CDR2 SNEGSKA (reference sequence). CDR3 coding DNA: TGCAGTGCTGAACCTGCTAGCGGGAGGTATCATGAGCAGTTCTTC. Translated: CSAEPASGRYHEQFF.

This clonotype has at least ten counts. The chain carries TRBV29-1 and TRBJ1-5; D gene ambiguous. The CDR3 covers 15 residues. The V end was cut by 7 bases, the J end by 0 bases, with 16 bases between. Germline lookup yields CDR1 SQVTM and CDR2 ANQGSEA. Here the CDR3 reads CSAVVLGDSNQPQHF. As DNA, the CDR3 is TGCAGCGCCGTCGTTCTCGGGGATAGCAATCAGCCCCAGCATTTT. The entire variable domain, with the rest obtained from reference TRBV29-1 and TRBJ1-5, is as follows: SAVISQKPSRDICQRGTSLTIQCQVDSQVTMMFWYRQQPGQSLTLIATANQGSEATYESGFVIDKFPISRPNLTFSTLTVSNMSPEDSSIYLCSAVVLGDSNQPQHFGDGTRLSIL.

This clonotype appeared a few times. The chain carries TRBV4-2 and TRBJ2-7, with a weak D call TRBD2 (8 bases). This CDR3 has 15 residues. V was shortened by 4 bases and J by 4 bases, with 17 bases between the two germline ends. Germline values: CDR1 LGHNA, CDR2 YNFKEQ. The CDR3 sequence: CASSRTGLASYEQYF. DNA for the CDR3: TGTGCCAGCAGCCGGACAGGACTAGCCTCTTACGAGCAGTACTTC.